These T cell receptor beta chains were read from a single sample in a study of blood T cell repertoires in COVID-19. Method: immunoSEQ multiplex PCR; TCRdb's copy keeps in-frame clones and lacks some. The sample lists fewer than 650,000 clones, approximately 91% occurring once. Material: peripheral blood. Receptor source: a woman in her 50s with COVID-19, enrolled during active disease. Both conserved end residues are trimmed from each CDR3. The D gene is left open where the match is weak. Not every row has a clone size; where given, it reads once, few, many or a size class.

d_gene,abundance,v_gene,CDR3aa
.,.,TRBV18,ASSRLTGNEKLF
.,.,TRBV30,AWHRGEGFKGYT
TRBD1,.,TRBV27,ASRTGTGRSGANVLT
.,.,TRBV5-5,ASSLNNPRWVQNTEAF
TRBD1,.,TRBV6-5,ASSYSLGGKTEAF
TRBD1,.,TRBV7-9,ASSLGTGTGSYEQY
TRBD1,.,TRBV19,ASSFGQGPGEAF
TRBD1,.,TRBV19,AGADRGEGQPQH
.,.,TRBV5-1,ASSLPGLEAF
.,.,TRBV3-1/TRBV3-2,ASSLLQSSYNSPLH
TRBD1,.,TRBV24-1,ATSGTGDNTDTQY
TRBD1,.,TRBV5-1,ASSLLTGTGGGYT
TRBD1,once,TRBV24-1,ATRTGVDWGNTEAF
TRBD1,.,TRBV19,ATRDRDNSPLH
TRBD2,.,TRBV5-1,ASSFGTSYGEQY
TRBD1,.,TRBV30,AWSVKGASNQPQH
TRBD1,.,TRBV19,ASSIGTGAEQY
TRBD1,.,TRBV28,ASGDRADQPQH
.,.,TRBV9,ASSPHFGANEQF
TRBD2,.,TRBV9,ASSVRTSGGSSSYNEQF
TRBD1,.,TRBV10-3,AISEMGQGSSLSYEQY